These 5 T cell receptor beta chains originate from one sample sequenced in a study of T cells after yellow fever vaccination. TCRdb re-called the 5' RACE reads with MiXCR, one entry per CDR3 protein. The data show fewer than 35,000 distinct CDR3 sequences, approximately 10% seen once. Sequences were derived from PBMCs, either bulk or a sorted T-cell subset (CD4+, CD8+, memory, or dextramer-sorted; not recorded which), sampled around 15 days after the first yellow fever vaccination. The receptor source for this set is a man between 18 and 35 years old who received the YFV17D yellow fever vaccine.

Comments on this clonotype: A clone one base away is much larger, so this may be a read error. The genes are TRBV12-5 and TRBJ1-1, with 8 positions matching TRBD1. V shed 3 bases and J 13 bases; nucleotides not matched to a gene: 10. The V gene's germline CDR1 is LGHNT and CDR2 FRNRAP. The CDR3 has 13 residues. The CDR3 region is CASGFWTGRNDFF. As DNA, the CDR3 is TGTGCTAGTGGTTTTTGGACAGGGCGGAACGATTTCTTT.

The chain employs TRBV7-8 and TRBJ1-2, with no clear D. Deletions cut 5 bases from V and 8 bases from J, with 12 bases between. Germline V CDR1 and CDR2: SGHVS, FQNEAQ. This CDR3 is 12 amino acids long. The CDR3 reads CASSADEGGYTF. The CDR3 nucleotides read TGTGCCAGCAGCGCCGACGAGGGCGGCTACACCTTC.

In the case of this clonotype: A read error is possible here, since a much larger clone lies one base away. The chain links TRBV7-9 to TRBJ1-5; unclear D gene. The CDR3 length is 13 residues. The germline gives CDR1 SEHNR, CDR2 FQNEAQ (reference sequence). In DNA, the CDR3 is TGTGCCAGCAGCTTAGTGGGGAATCAGACCCAGCATTTT. It specifies CASSLVGNQTQHF. The complete variable domain, with remaining parts taken from reference TRBV7-9 and TRBJ1-5, reads DTGVSQNPRHKITKRGQNVTFRCDPISEHNRLYWYRQTLGQGPEFLTYFQNEAQLEKSRLLSDRFSAERPKGSFSTLEIQRTEQGDSAMYLCASSLVGNQTQHFGDGTRLSIL.

The gene calls are TRBV6-1 and TRBJ2-2; TRBD1 is a possible D gene (6 bases). There are 14 residues in the CDR3. Trimming took 6 bases from V and 6 from J, leaving 14 bases between them. Germline CDR1 and CDR2: MNHNS and SASEGT. The CDR3 region is CASRPRQAPGELFF. The CDR3, as DNA: TGTGCCAGCAGACCGCGACAGGCCCCCGGGGAGCTGTTTTTT.

Many counts were recorded for this clonotype. This chain connects TRBV20-1 to TRBJ2-7; tentative D call: TRBD1 (6 bases). V lost 6 bases to trimming and J lost 5 bases, with 20 bases between them. The CDR3 contains 14 residues. Germline V gives CDR1 DFQATT, CDR2 SNEGSKA (reference sequence). The CDR3 DNA sequence: TGCAGTGCCCCCAACAGGGACGGTGCCGACGAGCAGTACTTC. It yields the protein CSAPNRDGADEQYF.